This T cell receptor beta chain was identified in a study of T cell changes during pregnancy in multiple sclerosis. The CDR3 consists of 14 residues. Germline loops: CDR1 MNHEY, CDR2 SMNVEV (reference sequence). Trimming at V came to 5 bases and at J to 5 bases, leaving 9 bases not matched to a gene. Libraries were prepared by immunoSEQ multiplex PCR; TCRdb keeps only in-frame clonotypes and omits some of them. This sample has some 30,000 clones, with approximately 91% found just once. Material: CD8+ T cells from peripheral blood mononuclear cells, obtained after pregnancy. This TCR came from a female donor with multiple sclerosis, enrolled in a pregnancy study. V gene TRBV27 combines with J gene TRBJ2-7, with 7 positions matching TRBD1. CDR3 coding DNA: TGTGCCAGCAGTCTAGTGGGGCAGGGGGACGAGCAGTACTTC. Its translation: CASSLVGQGDEQYF.